A single sample gave rise to the 25 T cell receptor beta chains below, sequenced in a study of cytomegalovirus exposure and HLA in healthy donors. A multiplex PCR was run with 60 Vbeta primers and 13 Jbeta primers. Measured with immunoSEQ multiplex PCR; TCRdb has only the in-frame clones, and not every one. The sample records about 68,000 clones, 70% to 90% being singletons. Sequenced material: PBMCs. The origin of the receptors is a human donor in good health.

This clone has just one count. This chain joins TRBV13 and TRBJ2-7; 7 nucleotides line up with TRBD1. CDR3 length: 15 residues. With 2 bases clipped from V and 2 bases from J, the junction kept 6 bases outside the gene matches. Germline-derived CDR1 and CDR2 are PRHDT and FYEKMQ (reference sequence). CDR3 amino acids: CASSLRDSGTYEQYF. Written as DNA, the CDR3 is TGTGCCAGCAGCTTAAGGGACAGTGGGACCTACGAGCAGTACTTC.

This chain connects TRBV10-3 to TRBJ1-1, with D possibly matching TRBD1 (6 bases). V was cut by 10 bases and J by 0 bases, with 12 bases left in between. Germline V gives CDR1 ENHRY, CDR2 SYGVKD. This CDR3 is built from 13 residues. The CDR3 DNA is TGTGCCACCTGGGACAAATTGAACACTGAAGCTTTCTTT. Residues: CATWDKLNTEAFF.

This clone was counted only a few times. The chain joins TRBV21-1 to TRBJ1-1. TRBV21-1 is reported as a pseudogene. This CDR3 has 14 residues. The CDR3 DNA reads as TGTGCCAGCAGCGGACCTGGAGGCTGCTTTGAAGCTTTCTTT. Amino acids: CASSGPGGCFEAFF.

The DNA for the CDR3 is TGTGCCAGCAGCCAGGACTCTTATACGCAGTATTTT. Translating gives CASSQDSYTQYF. The chain employs TRBV9 and TRBJ2-3; possible D gene TRBD2, 5 bases. The CDR3 contains 12 residues. V was clipped by 4 bases and J by 7 bases, with 10 bases between them. CDR1 and CDR2 (germline): SGDLS, YYNGEE.

The chain joins TRBV21-1 to TRBJ2-3; the table's D call, TRBD1, has no DNA check behind it. TRBV21-1 is termed a pseudogene. The CDR3 is 13 amino acids. CDR3 region: CASSVGSTDTQYF. In DNA form, the CDR3 reads TGTGCCAGCAGCGTGGGCAGCACAGATACGCAGTATTTT.

The chain employs TRBV7-3 and TRBJ2-6; a weak D match, TRBD2 (6 bases). The CDR3 extends over 15 amino acids. Germline V gene sequence: CDR1 SGHTA, CDR2 FQGTGA. V lost 3 bases, J lost 0 bases, and 6 bases lay in between. The DNA of the CDR3 is TGTGCCAGCAGCTTCGGGGGCTCTGGGGCCAACGTCCTGACTTTC. It encodes CASSFGGSGANVLTF.

The chain carries TRBV2 and TRBJ1-1; D possibly corresponds to TRBD1 (5 bases). The CDR3 covers 11 residues. V lost 7 bases and J lost 6, with 9 bases in between. CDR1 SNHLY and CDR2 FYNNEI come from the germline V gene. The CDR3 region has the DNA TGTGCCAGCATAAGGGGTCCTGAAGCTTTCTTT. Encoded protein: CASIRGPEAFF.

The CDR3: CASGLSGGSNQPQHF. The CDR3 DNA reads as TGTGCTAGTGGTTTGAGCGGCGGCAGCAATCAGCCCCAGCATTTT. This chain connects TRBV12-5 to TRBJ1-5, with D hard to call. This CDR3 is built from 15 residues. Germline V gene data show CDR1 as LGHNT and CDR2 as FRNRAP. V dropped 2 bases and J dropped 1 base, with 9 bases sitting between them.

The chain has TRBV5-8 and TRBJ2-7, with 8 bases aligning to TRBD1. V shed 0 bases and J 7 bases; nucleotides not matched to a gene: 6. The germline gives CDR1 SGHTS, CDR2 YDEGEE. The CDR3 length is 14 residues. CDR3 bases: TGTGCCAGCAGCTTGGGCAGGGGGCCGGGAGAGCAGTACTTC. This codes for CASSLGRGPGEQYF.

The rearrangement joins TRBV6-1 to TRBJ2-6; maybe TRBD1 (6 bases). Looked up from germline, CDR1 is MNHNS and CDR2 is SASEGT. V lost 7 bases and J 1 base, leaving 11 bases between the germline ends. The CDR3 consists of 15 residues. The CDR3, as DNA: TGTGCCAGCACAGAGCAGGGGTCTGGGGCCAACGTCCTGACTTTC. Its protein product is CASTEQGSGANVLTF.

The chain employs TRBV7-3 and TRBJ2-7, with 8 bases that match TRBD2. The CDR3 spans 13 residues. V was clipped by 5 bases and J by 4 bases; unmatched bases: 4. Germline lookup yields CDR1 SGHTA and CDR2 FQGTGA. The CDR3 coding sequence is TGTGCCAGCAGCCCGGGGGGGCGGTACGAGCAGTACTTC. Translation: CASSPGGRYEQYF.

This clone was seen more than once but under ten times. The chain links TRBV6-1 to TRBJ2-7; D call uncertain. There are 12 residues in the CDR3. The V gene lost 1 base and the J gene lost 3 bases, with 4 bases spanning the gap. Germline CDR1 reads MNHNS; CDR2 reads SASEGT. Written as DNA, the CDR3 is TGTGCCAGCAGTGAAGGAGGCTACGAGCAGTACTTC. Encoded protein: CASSEGGYEQYF.

V is TRBV7-6 and J is TRBJ2-1; D possibly corresponds to TRBD2 (5 bases). V was shortened by 5 bases and J by 0 bases, with 11 bases between the two germline ends. This CDR3 has 15 amino acids. From germline, CDR1 is SGHVS and CDR2 FNYEAQ. CDR3 residues: CASSRSEGSYNEQFF. The CDR3 DNA sequence: TGTGCCAGCAGCCGCAGCGAGGGCTCCTACAATGAGCAGTTCTTC.

This chain connects TRBV30 to TRBJ2-7; D perhaps matches TRBD2 (5 bases). The V end was cut by 2 bases, the J end by 4 bases, with 18 bases between. This CDR3 has 15 residues. Germline assignment: CDR1 GTSNPN and CDR2 SVGIG (reference sequence). CDR3 region: CAWSPTALRGYEQYF. CDR3 sequence (DNA): TGTGCCTGGAGTCCGACCGCGTTACGGGGTTACGAGCAGTACTTC.

The DNA of the CDR3 is TGTGCCAGTAGTATAGGGGAGGGATACGGCAATCAGCCCCAGCATTTT. This translates into CASSIGEGYGNQPQHF. The rearrangement links TRBV19 to TRBJ1-5; D not certain. The CDR3 extends over 16 amino acids. Germline V gene data show CDR1 as LNHDA and CDR2 as SQIVND (reference sequence). V lost 1 base and J lost 2, with 12 bases in between.

The chain links TRBV28 to TRBJ2-1, with D possibly matching TRBD1 (5 bases). Per the germline V gene, CDR1 is MDHEN and CDR2 is SYDVKM. This CDR3 region has 13 residues. The germline V and J ends were trimmed by 8 bases and 1 base, with 9 bases remaining between them. CDR3 in DNA: TGTGCCAGCCGCCCAGGGTCCTACAATGAGCAGTTCTTC. Amino acids: CASRPGSYNEQFF.

The CDR3 bases are TGTGCCTGGACCAAGGGACAGGGACAAGAGACCCAGTACTTC. It codes for CAWTKGQGQETQYF. The chain carries TRBV30 and TRBJ2-5, with 9 bases aligning to TRBD1. The CDR3 totals 14 residues. In germline, CDR1 is GTSNPN, CDR2 SVGIG (reference sequence). V was clipped by 4 bases and J by 2 bases; unmatched bases: 5.

The CDR3 spells CASSDRGNQPQHF. The CDR3 coding sequence is TGTGCCAGCAGCGACAGGGGCAATCAGCCCCAGCATTTT. The chain employs TRBV6-6 and TRBJ1-5; 7 bases match TRBD1. CDR3 size: 13 residues. CDR1 is MNHNY and CDR2 is SVGAGI in the germline V gene (reference sequence). J was trimmed by 2 bases and V by 6 bases; bases with no gene match: 1.

The chain is built from TRBV27 and TRBJ2-5; a weak D match, TRBD1 (5 bases). V lost 7 bases and J 1 base, leaving 13 bases between the germline ends. The CDR3 sequence is 14 residues long. Germline assignment: CDR1 MNHEY and CDR2 SMNVEV (reference sequence). The CDR3 DNA reads TGTGCCAGCAAAATGGAAGGGGTCCAAGAGACCCAGTACTTC. Translated: CASKMEGVQETQYF.

J is TRBJ2-7 and V is TRBV28, with D perhaps TRBD1 (5 bases). The CDR3 spans 13 residues. Trimming removed 8 bases at V and 1 base at J, with 12 bases between. Germline-derived CDR1 and CDR2 are MDHEN and SYDVKM. The CDR3 spells CASYLQGSYEQYF. The CDR3, as DNA: TGTGCCAGCTACCTCCAGGGTTCCTACGAGCAGTACTTC.

CDR3 sequence reads: CASSFGQVATGELFF. In DNA form, the CDR3 reads TGTGCCAGCAGCTTCGGACAGGTGGCCACCGGGGAGCTGTTTTTT. This rearrangement joins TRBV11-2 to TRBJ2-2; 7 bases agree with TRBD1. This CDR3 contains 15 residues. The ends lost 3 bases at V and 4 bases at J; junction bases unmatched: 5. Germline values: CDR1 SGHAT, CDR2 FQNNGV. The full variable domain, completed using reference TRBV11-2 and TRBJ2-2, is EAGVAQSPRYKIIEKRQSVAFWCNPISGHATLYWYQQILGQGPKLLIQFQNNGVVDDSQLPKDRFSAERLKGVDSTLKIQPAKLEDSAVYLCASSFGQVATGELFFGEGSRLTVL.

V usage is TRBV5-1 and J usage is TRBJ2-7; the match to TRBD1 covers 9 bases. The CDR3 covers 13 residues. From germline, CDR1 is SGHRS and CDR2 YFSETQ. J was trimmed by 6 bases and V by 4 bases; bases with no gene match: 5. This chain's CDR3 is CASSRDRASEQYF. CDR3 coding DNA: TGCGCCAGCAGCCGGGACAGGGCGTCCGAGCAGTACTTC.

The rearrangement uses TRBV27 and TRBJ1-3; D call uncertain. V was pared by 6 bases and J by 3 bases, with 12 bases between. CDR1 is MNHEY, CDR2 SMNVEV, per germline (reference sequence). CDR3 length equals 14 residues. CDR3: CASSVGVGGNTIYF. The DNA for the CDR3 is TGTGCCAGCAGCGTAGGAGTGGGTGGAAACACCATATATTTT.

This clone was recorded once. The chain links TRBV23-1 to TRBJ2-5, with TRBD1 identical over 9 bases. TRBV23-1 is placed among ORFs of uncertain function. CDR3 length equals 17 residues. Trimming removed 6 bases from V and 2 bases from J; junction bases left unmatched: 13. The CDR3 DNA follows: TGCGCCAGCAGAAGGGACAGGGACTATAGGATACAAGAGACCCAGTACTTC. It specifies CASRRDRDYRIQETQYF.

The J gene is TRBJ1-6, the V gene TRBV1. TRBV1 is classified as a pseudogene. CDR3 length equals 12 residues. CDR3 in amino acids: CTSSDCLSPLHF. CDR3 nucleotide sequence: TGCACCAGCAGCGACTGCCTTTCACCCCTCCACTTT.